This entry is about one T cell receptor (beta chain). The ends were cut back, 3 bases at V and 3 bases at J, with 3 bases in the middle. Germline-derived CDR1 and CDR2 are LNHDA and SQIVND (reference sequence). This CDR3 contains 12 residues. The sample is drawn from a study of blood T cell repertoires in COVID-19. On the study more broadly: The samples span acute and convalescent COVID-19 from the United States, Italy and Spain.

The protocol was immunoSEQ multiplex PCR, while the TCRdb copy is restricted to in-frame clones and leaves out a portion. The table has 250,000 to 350,000 clones, more than 70% seen once; the top ten hold 5.5% to 8%. The gene calls are TRBV19 and TRBJ1-5; the D is unclear. Sequencing input: peripheral blood. The TCR originated in a woman in her thirties who had recovered from COVID-19. The CDR3 sequence: CASSIYNQPQHF. For the CDR3, the DNA is TGTGCCAGTAGTATCTACAATCAGCCCCAGCATTTT.